This TCR beta chain was sequenced in a study of T cell changes during pregnancy in multiple sclerosis (dated by TCRdb to about 2019). At the level of the whole study: The study examined how the T cell repertoire changed over the course of pregnancy in women with multiple sclerosis.

Counted from cysteine to phenylalanine, this CDR3 has 19 amino acids. Only the CDR3 region is kept as DNA, spanning 57 bases read in frame from base 1. Unmatched junction bases come to 16, with V trimmed by 6 bases and J by 4 bases. For CDR1 and CDR2, the germline V gene (reference sequence) lists MNHEY and SMNVEV. Receptors were amplified or captured by the immunoSEQ multiplex PCR assay. TCRdb obtained this table from immuneACCESS and retained in-frame rearrangements with V and J assigned. These tables miss some clones; where compared with another copy, unresolved V genes account for less than half of the shortfall, and the remainder is unexplained. This sample holds about 75,000 clones; around nine tenths were observed only once. The top ten clones comprise around 0.41% of the sample. A single count supports this clone. Its antigen is not yet known. Per-nucleotide qualities are absent, and no much larger clonotype sits a single base away.

Sequencing was performed on CD4+ T cells from peripheral blood mononuclear cells, taken before pregnancy. Recombination linked TRBV27 to TRBJ2-3; 13 junctional bases match TRBD2. This TCR came from a female donor with multiple sclerosis, enrolled in a pregnancy study. CDR3 protein: CASRPKGTSGVIRADTQYF. The DNA is TGTGCCAGCAGACCGAAAGGGACTAGCGGGGTTATTAGGGCAGATACGCAGTATTTT.